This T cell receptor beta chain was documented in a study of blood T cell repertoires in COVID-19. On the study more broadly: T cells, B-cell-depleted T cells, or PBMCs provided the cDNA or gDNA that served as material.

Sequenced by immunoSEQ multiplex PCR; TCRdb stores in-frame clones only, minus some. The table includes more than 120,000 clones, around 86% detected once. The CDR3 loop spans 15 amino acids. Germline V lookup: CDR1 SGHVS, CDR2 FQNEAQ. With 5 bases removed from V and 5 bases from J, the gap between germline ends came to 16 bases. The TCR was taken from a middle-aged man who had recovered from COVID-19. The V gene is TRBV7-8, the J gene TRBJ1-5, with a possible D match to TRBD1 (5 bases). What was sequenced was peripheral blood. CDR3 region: CASSPQGLRDQPQHF. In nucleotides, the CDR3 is TGTGCCAGCAGCCCCCAGGGACTGAGAGATCAGCCCCAGCATTTT.